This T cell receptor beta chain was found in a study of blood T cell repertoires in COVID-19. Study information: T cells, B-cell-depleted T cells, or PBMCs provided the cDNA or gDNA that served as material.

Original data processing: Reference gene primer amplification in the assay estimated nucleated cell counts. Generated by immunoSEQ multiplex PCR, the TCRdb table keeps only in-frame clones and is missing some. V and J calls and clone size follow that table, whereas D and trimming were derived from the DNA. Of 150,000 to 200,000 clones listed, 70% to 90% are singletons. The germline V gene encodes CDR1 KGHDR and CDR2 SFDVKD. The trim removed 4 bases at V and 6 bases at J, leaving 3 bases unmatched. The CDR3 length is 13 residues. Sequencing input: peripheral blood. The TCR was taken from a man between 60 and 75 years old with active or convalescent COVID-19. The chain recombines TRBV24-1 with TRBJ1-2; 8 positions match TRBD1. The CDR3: CATSDPGGHGYTF. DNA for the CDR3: TGTGCCACCAGTGACCCAGGGGGCCATGGCTACACCTTC.